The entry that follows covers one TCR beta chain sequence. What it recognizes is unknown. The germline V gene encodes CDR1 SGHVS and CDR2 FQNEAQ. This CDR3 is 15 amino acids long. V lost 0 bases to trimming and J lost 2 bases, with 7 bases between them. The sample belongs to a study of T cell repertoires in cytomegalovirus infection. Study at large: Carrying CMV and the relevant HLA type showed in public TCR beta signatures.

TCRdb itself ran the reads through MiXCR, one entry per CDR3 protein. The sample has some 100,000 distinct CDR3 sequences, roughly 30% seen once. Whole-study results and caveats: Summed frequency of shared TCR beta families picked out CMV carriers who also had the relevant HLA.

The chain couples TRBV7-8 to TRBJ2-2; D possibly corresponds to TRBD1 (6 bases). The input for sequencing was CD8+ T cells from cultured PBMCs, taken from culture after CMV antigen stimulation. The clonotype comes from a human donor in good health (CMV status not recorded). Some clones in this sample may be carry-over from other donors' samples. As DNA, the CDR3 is TGTGCCAGCAGCTTAGCGGGACACAACACCGGGGAGCTGTTTTTT. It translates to CASSLAGHNTGELFF.